Below, one T cell receptor beta chain is given with its context. The antigen it recognizes is unknown. Base-call qualities are not available, and no considerably larger clone is one nucleotide away. From its cysteine to its phenylalanine, the CDR3 spans 13 amino acids. The CDR3 DNA has 39 bases and is translated from base 1. V and J are truncated by 9 bases and 2 bases respectively, leaving an intervening sequence of 11 bases. CDR1 and CDR2 (MNHEY, SMNVEV) derive from the germline V gene (reference sequence). The sample belongs to a study of identical twins (TCRdb year 2016). Looking at the study overall: To test whether fetal clonotypes persist, this study deep-sequenced TCR alpha and beta repertoires from monozygotic twins, from unrelated adults of various ages, and from cord blood. To rule out contamination, replicate twin experiments were performed at different times with different library preparation protocols. Results the study describes overall, beyond this receptor: Fewer insertions were carried by abundant cord blood beta clonotypes, a similar but weaker trend appeared in young adult naive repertoires, and no such trend appeared in memory repertoires. In monozygotic twins, recombination models systematically underestimated out-of-frame TCR alpha sharing, but the models matched the sharing seen between unrelated individuals. Because the same donors could not be followed over many years, the conclusions depended on cross-sectional statistical analysis. A weaker excess of twin sharing was found in beta out-of-frame sequences because the signal-to-noise ratio was lowered by fewer shared sequences. Zero-insertion analyses could be partly confounded by invariant T cells such as MAIT and iNKT, although diverse VJ usage argued against such confounding for most clonotypes. Compared with coincidental sharing between unrelated individuals, out-of-frame TCR alpha sequences shared between twins had an excess of sequences with low generation probability.

All donors were healthy Caucasians. Three pairs of female monozygotic twins, all aged about 18 to 29 years, made up the twin cohort. RNA for TCR libraries was isolated from peripheral blood mononuclear cells. Receptor amplification or capture employed 5' RACE. Sequencing used an Illumina HiSeq 2000. A universal primer binding site was added through template switching, and the final cDNA carried a unique molecular identifier so that TCR cDNA molecules could be counted accurately. First-strand cDNA for TCR alpha and beta chains was synthesized from specific primers in the conserved constant-segment region. To control for contamination, every cDNA library was double barcoded, receiving both a SMART-Mk sample barcode and Illumina barcodes. Two successive PCR steps introduced TruSeq adapter sequences along with Illumina sample barcodes. TCR alpha and beta cDNA libraries were sequenced on the Illumina HiSeq platform with custom primers. In the paper's pipeline: Raw reads were processed with MiGEC to extract unique molecular identifiers, and MiXCR was used to determine CDR3 positions. Recombination models were inferred per individual with the repgenHMM and IGoR tools using an EM algorithm. Shared clonotype analysis was performed with the tcR package in R, normalizing sharing by the product of cloneset sizes. To study raw recombination free of thymic and clonal selection effects, out-of-frame nonproductive sequences were analyzed. TCRdb ran its own pipeline on the public reads, namely fastp trimming at Q25 and MiXCR clone calling, and kept in-frame beta chains. Every distinct CDR3 protein forms one entry, paired with its most common genes and DNA. These V and J calls originate from TCRdb's pipeline instead of the authors' own analysis. This sample has hundreds of thousands of distinct CDR3 sequences in its table, and over 8.5% of those were observed once. The ten largest clones take up roughly 0.97% of the sample.

The data were also submitted as part of a second study, on yellow fever vaccine responses in identical twins. The other study reports the following: According to the authors, in identical twins the way T cells responded to vaccination appeared partly convergent and partly personalized. In identical twins, the study followed T cell clones that responded to the vaccine with precision.

Sequenced sample: PBMCs. The sequence was obtained from a woman aged 18-30 years in good health. The chain is assembled from TRBV27 and TRBJ2-1, with no confidently assigned D gene. In nucleotide form, the sequence is TGTGCCAGTCACAAATTCCCCTACAATGAGCAGTTCTTC. Protein translation: CASHKFPYNEQFF.